This T cell receptor (beta chain) was documented in a study of T cells in Graves' hyperthyroidism and ophthalmopathy. Overall study context: At the time of initial diagnosis and before any treatment, peripheral blood was collected.

V was clipped by 4 bases and J by 5 bases; unmatched bases: 1. The CDR3 length is 13 residues. Amplification of TCR beta CDR3 regions used RNA as the template. When the TCR CDR3 underwent first-round RT-PCR, the HTBI primer set was used. TCRdb reanalysed the multiplex PCR reads using MiXCR and keeps one entry per CDR3 protein. The profile shows 500,000 to 750,000 distinct CDR3 sequences, 15% to 17% of them singletons. This clonotype was detected ten times or more. The diagnostic basis comprised clinical symptoms, serum thyroxine and TRAb, thyroid ultrasound and orbital computed tomography. The V call is TRBV12-3 or TRBV12-4, the J call TRBJ1-5, with 8 bases that match TRBD1. This receptor was identified in a woman aged 25 to 45 with Graves' hyperthyroidism. Specimen: blood. The CDR3 loop reads CASSSQGDQPQHF. CDR3 sequence (DNA): TGTGCCAGCAGTTCACAGGGGGATCAGCCCCAGCATTTT.